The following is a TCR beta chain sequence with its context. Unique molecular identifiers were incorporated into the prepared TCRbeta library. TCRdb processed the PCR reads anew with MiXCR; each CDR3 protein has one entry. The sample holds around 200,000 distinct CDR3 sequences, around 9.5% seen once. This record belongs to a study of T-cell reconstitution after alpha-beta-depleted transplantation in children. The CDR3 covers 15 residues. The junction had 8 bases not matched to a gene; V was cut back by 6 bases and J by 3 bases. Germline V gene sequence: CDR1 MNHEY, CDR2 SMNVEV (reference sequence). The material was PBMCs from the stem cell graft donor, obtained from the stem cell graft. The chain links TRBV27 to TRBJ2-1, with 7 bases identical to TRBD1. The sequence came from a human donor who donated a stem cell graft to a child with acute lymphoblastic leukemia. The CDR3 DNA follows: TGTGCCAGCAGAGAAGAGACAGGGTACTACAATGAGCAGTTCTTC. Translated: CASREETGYYNEQFF.